These T cell receptor beta chains were read from a single sample in a study of cytomegalovirus exposure and HLA in healthy donors. Repertoires were generated with immunoSEQ multiplex PCR, while TCRdb's copy carries only in-frame clones and drops some. The data hold tens of thousands of clones, with more than 70% observed a single time. Sequencing input: PBMCs. Source of these receptors: a woman younger than 35 in good health and CMV-seropositive. Each CDR3 is given with its conserved first and last residue. D genes are given only for firm matches. Only part of the rows carry a size: once, few, many, or a class if the clone is expanded.

abundance: -
v_gene: TRBV29-1
j_gene: TRBJ1-2
len: 14
d_gene: -
CDR3aa: CSVVKADPLGGYTF
CDR3nt: TGCAGCGTTGTAAAGGCGGATCCTTTGGGTGGCTACACCTTC

abundance: once
v_gene: TRBV10-1
j_gene: TRBJ2-3
len: 18
d_gene: TRBD2
CDR3aa: CASSEGTSGDTGTDTQYF
CDR3nt: TGCGCCAGCAGTGAAGGGACTAGCGGGGACACGGGGACAGATACGCAGTATTTT

abundance: -
v_gene: TRBV27
j_gene: TRBJ1-5
len: 13
d_gene: -
CDR3aa: CASSPKLGLWAHF
CDR3nt: TGTGCCAGCAGTCCCAAGTTGGGACTATGGGCCCATTTT

abundance: once
v_gene: TRBV6-4
j_gene: TRBJ2-1
len: 15
d_gene: TRBD2
CDR3aa: CASSLESGVSHEQFF
CDR3nt: TGTGCCAGCAGCCTTGAAAGCGGGGTATCCCATGAGCAGTTCTTC

abundance: -
v_gene: TRBV27
j_gene: TRBJ2-3
len: 18
d_gene: TRBD2
CDR3aa: CASSLWAIAGGPGDTQYF
CDR3nt: TGTGCCAGCAGTTTATGGGCAATAGCGGGGGGGCCGGGAGATACGCAGTATTTT

abundance: -
v_gene: TRBV21-1
j_gene: TRBJ2-7
len: 17
d_gene: -
CDR3aa: CASSKFRGQDKTYEQYF
CDR3nt: TGTGCCAGCAGCAAATTCAGGGGGCAGGATAAAACCTACGAGCAGTACTTC

abundance: -
v_gene: TRBV5-1
j_gene: TRBJ2-1
len: 16
d_gene: -
CDR3aa: CASSLAEGSSYNEQFF
CDR3nt: TGCGCCAGCAGCTTGGCCGAGGGTAGCTCCTACAATGAGCAGTTCTTC

abundance: -
v_gene: TRBV27
j_gene: TRBJ2-7
len: 17
d_gene: -
CDR3aa: CASSSRVVGGSSYEQYF
CDR3nt: TGTGCCAGCAGTTCCCGGGTCGTTGGGGGGAGCTCCTACGAGCAGTACTTC

abundance: -
v_gene: TRBV28
j_gene: TRBJ2-1
len: 13
d_gene: -
CDR3aa: CASSLSLAGPQFF
CDR3nt: TGTGCCAGCAGTTTATCCTTGGCGGGGCCGCAGTTCTTC

abundance: -
v_gene: TRBV6-1
j_gene: TRBJ1-5
len: 14
d_gene: -
CDR3aa: CASSEPYSNQPQHF
CDR3nt: TGTGCCAGCAGTGAACCCTATAGCAATCAGCCCCAGCATTTT